The clone carrying this T cell receptor beta chain was observed at least ten times. Its antigen is unidentified. The V and J ends lost 0 bases and 6 bases respectively, with 14 bases between them. The CDR3 extends over 14 amino acids. The V gene's germline CDR1 is DFQATT and CDR2 SNEGSKA (reference sequence). The second PCR ran roughly 6 to 12 cycles with a sample-barcoded 5' primer and J-beta primers. At least 2.5 million CDR3-containing paired-end reads were obtained per sample. One entry per CDR3 protein results from TCRdb running MiXCR on the 5' RACE reads. The sample carries around 670,000 distinct CDR3 sequences, 25% to 30% recorded once. Each individual donor underwent a draw of ten milliliters of peripheral blood. Isolating PBMCs gave at least 6 million of these cells per sample. The sample comes from a study of blood T cells in healthy people across ages. Regarding the study as a whole: Long-lived donors carried more naive CD4+ cells and greater diversity than aged donors.

The chain carries TRBV20-1 and TRBJ2-5; D is possibly TRBD1 or TRBD2 (5 bases each). The specimen was blood. The sequence derives from a woman at least 80 years old in good health. The CDR3 protein is CSARDRGRFKTQYF. As DNA, the CDR3 is TGCAGTGCTAGAGATCGGGGCAGGTTCAAGACCCAGTACTTC.